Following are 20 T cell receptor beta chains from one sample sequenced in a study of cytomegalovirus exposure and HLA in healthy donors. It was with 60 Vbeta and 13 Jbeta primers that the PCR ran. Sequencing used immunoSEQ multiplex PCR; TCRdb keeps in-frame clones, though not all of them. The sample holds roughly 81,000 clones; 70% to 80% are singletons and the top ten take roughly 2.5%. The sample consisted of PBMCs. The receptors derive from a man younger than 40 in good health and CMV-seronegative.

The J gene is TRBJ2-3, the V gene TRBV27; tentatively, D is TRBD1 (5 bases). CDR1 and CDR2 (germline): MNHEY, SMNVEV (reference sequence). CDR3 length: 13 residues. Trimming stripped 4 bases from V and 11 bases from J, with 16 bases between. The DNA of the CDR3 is TGTGCCAGCAGTTCACACAGGCCACGGGTGCAGTATTTT. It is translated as CASSSHRPRVQYF.

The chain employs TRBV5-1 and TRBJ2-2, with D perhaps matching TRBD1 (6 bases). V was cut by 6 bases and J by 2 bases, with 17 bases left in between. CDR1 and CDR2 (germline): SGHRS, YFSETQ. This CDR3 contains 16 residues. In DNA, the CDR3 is TGCGCCAGCAAAAAAATCGGGACAACCAACACCGGGGAGCTGTTTTTT. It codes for CASKKIGTTNTGELFF.

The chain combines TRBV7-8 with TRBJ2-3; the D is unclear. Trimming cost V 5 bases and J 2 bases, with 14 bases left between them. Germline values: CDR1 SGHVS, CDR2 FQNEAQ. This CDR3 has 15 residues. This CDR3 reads CASSQNELYTDTQYF. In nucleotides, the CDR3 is TGTGCCAGCAGCCAAAACGAGTTATACACAGATACGCAGTATTTT.

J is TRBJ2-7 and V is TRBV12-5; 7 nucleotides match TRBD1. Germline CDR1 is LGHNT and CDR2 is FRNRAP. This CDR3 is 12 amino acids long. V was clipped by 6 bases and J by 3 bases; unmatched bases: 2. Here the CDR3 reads CASGRGLYEQYF. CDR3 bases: TGTGCTAGTGGAAGGGGGCTCTACGAGCAGTACTTC. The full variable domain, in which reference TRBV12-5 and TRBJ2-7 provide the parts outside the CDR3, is DARVTQTPRHKVTEMGQEVTMRCQPILGHNTVFWYRQTMMQGLELLAYFRNRAPLDDSGMPKDRFSAEMPDATLATLKIQPSEPRDSAVYFCASGRGLYEQYFGPGTRLTVT.

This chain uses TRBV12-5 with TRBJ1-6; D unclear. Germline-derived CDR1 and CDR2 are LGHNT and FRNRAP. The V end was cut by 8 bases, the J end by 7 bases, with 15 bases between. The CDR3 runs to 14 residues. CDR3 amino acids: CASKIQNPNSPLHF. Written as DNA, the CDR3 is TGTGCTAGTAAGATACAGAATCCGAATTCACCCCTCCACTTT.

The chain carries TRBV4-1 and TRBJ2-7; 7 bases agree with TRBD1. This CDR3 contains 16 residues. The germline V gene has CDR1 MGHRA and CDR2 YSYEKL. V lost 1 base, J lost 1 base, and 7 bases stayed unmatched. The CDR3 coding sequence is TGCGCCAGCAGCCAAGTCGGGAACAGGGGATCCTACGAGCAGTACTTC. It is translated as CASSQVGNRGSYEQYF.

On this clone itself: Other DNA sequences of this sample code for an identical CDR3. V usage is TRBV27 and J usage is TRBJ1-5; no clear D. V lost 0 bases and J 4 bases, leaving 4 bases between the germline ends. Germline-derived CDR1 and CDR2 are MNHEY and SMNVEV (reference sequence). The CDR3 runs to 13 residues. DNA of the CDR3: TGTGCCAGCAGTTTATCCAGAAATCAGCCCCAGCATTTT. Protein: CASSLSRNQPQHF.

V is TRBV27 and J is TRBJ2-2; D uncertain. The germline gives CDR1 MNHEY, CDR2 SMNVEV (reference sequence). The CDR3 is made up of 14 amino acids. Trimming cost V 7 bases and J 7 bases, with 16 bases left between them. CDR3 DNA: TGTGCCAGCACCTCGAGGTCGCTTGGCGGGGAGCTGTTTTTT. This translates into CASTSRSLGGELFF.

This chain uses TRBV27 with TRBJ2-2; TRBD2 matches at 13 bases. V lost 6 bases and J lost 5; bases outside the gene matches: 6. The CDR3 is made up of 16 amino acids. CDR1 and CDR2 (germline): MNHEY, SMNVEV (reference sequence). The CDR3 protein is CASRLAGGQGTGELFF. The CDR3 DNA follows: TGTGCCAGCAGACTAGCGGGGGGGCAAGGGACCGGGGAGCTGTTTTTT.

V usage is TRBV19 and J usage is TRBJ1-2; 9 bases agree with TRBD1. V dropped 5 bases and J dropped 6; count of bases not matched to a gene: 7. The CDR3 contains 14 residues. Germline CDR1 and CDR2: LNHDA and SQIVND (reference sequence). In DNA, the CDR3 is TGTGCCAGTAGTTTCCGGGACAGGGCTGATGGCTACACCTTC. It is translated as CASSFRDRADGYTF.

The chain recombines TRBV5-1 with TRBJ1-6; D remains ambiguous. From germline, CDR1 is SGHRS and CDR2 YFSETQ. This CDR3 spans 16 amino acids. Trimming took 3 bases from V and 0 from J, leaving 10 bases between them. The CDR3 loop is CASSSRESSYNSPLHF. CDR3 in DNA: TGCGCCAGCAGCTCGCGCGAGAGCTCCTATAATTCACCCCTCCACTTT. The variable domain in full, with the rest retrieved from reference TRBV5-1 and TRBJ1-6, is KAGVTQTPRYLIKTRGQQVTLSCSPISGHRSVSWYQQTPGQGLQFLFEYFSETQRNKGNFPGRFSGRQFSNSRSEMNVSTLELGDSALYLCASSSRESSYNSPLHFGNGTRLTVT.

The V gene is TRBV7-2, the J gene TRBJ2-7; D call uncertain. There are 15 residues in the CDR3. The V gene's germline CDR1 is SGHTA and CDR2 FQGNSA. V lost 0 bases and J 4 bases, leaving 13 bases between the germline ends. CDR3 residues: CASSLAHAALYEQYF. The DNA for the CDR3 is TGTGCCAGCAGCTTAGCACACGCGGCCCTTTACGAGCAGTACTTC.

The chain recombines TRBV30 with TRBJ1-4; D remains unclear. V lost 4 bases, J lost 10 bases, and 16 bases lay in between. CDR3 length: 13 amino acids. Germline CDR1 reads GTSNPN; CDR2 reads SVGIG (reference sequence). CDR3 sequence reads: CAWTQSRGPKLFF. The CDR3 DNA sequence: TGTGCCTGGACCCAATCACGGGGTCCAAAACTGTTTTTT.

CDR3 in amino acids: CASSYSPLLVNEQFF. CDR3 in DNA: TGTGCCAGCAGTTACTCGCCCCTTCTAGTCAATGAGCAGTTCTTC. The chain employs TRBV6-5 and TRBJ2-1; D ambiguous. This CDR3 is 15 amino acids long. Germline lookup yields CDR1 MNHEY and CDR2 SVGAGI. V was clipped by 0 bases and J by 6 bases, with 12 bases between them.

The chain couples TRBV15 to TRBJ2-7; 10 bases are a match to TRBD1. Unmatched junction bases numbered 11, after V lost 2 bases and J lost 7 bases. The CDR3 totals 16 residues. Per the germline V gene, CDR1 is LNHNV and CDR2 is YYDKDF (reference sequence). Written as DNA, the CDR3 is TGTGCCACCAGCAGATTTTCCGGGACAGGGGTTCTTGAGCAGTACTTC. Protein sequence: CATSRFSGTGVLEQYF.

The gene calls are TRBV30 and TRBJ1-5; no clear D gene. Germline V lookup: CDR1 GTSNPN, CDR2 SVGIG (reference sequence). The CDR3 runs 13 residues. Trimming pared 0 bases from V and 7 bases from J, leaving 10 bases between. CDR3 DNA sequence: TGTGCCTGGAGTGTGTTCCGGGGACAGCCCCAGCATTTT. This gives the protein CAWSVFRGQPQHF.

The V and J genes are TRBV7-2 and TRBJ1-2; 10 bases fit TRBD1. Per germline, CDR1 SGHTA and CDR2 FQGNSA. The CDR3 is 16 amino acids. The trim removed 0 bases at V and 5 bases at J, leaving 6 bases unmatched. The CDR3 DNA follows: TGTGCCAGCAGCTTAGCGGACCCGGGACAGGGGTATGGCTACACCTTC. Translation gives CASSLADPGQGYGYTF.

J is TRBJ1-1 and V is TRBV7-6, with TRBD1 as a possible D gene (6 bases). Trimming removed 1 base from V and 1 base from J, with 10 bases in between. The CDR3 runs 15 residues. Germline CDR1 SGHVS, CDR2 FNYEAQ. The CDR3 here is CASSLEVRGNTEAFF. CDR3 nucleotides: TGTGCCAGCAGCTTAGAGGTCAGGGGGAACACTGAAGCTTTCTTT.

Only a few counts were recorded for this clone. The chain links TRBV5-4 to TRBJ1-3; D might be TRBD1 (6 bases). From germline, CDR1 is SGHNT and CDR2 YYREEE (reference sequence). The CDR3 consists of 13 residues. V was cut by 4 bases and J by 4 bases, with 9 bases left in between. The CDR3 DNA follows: TGTGCCAGCAGCGACCAGGGGGGAAACACCATATATTTT. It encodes CASSDQGGNTIYF. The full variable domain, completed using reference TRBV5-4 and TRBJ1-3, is ETGVTQSPTHLIKTRGQQVTLRCSSQSGHNTVSWYQQALGQGPQFIFQYYREEENGRGNFPPRFSGLQFPNYSSELNVNALELDDSALYLCASSDQGGNTIYFGEGSWLTVV.

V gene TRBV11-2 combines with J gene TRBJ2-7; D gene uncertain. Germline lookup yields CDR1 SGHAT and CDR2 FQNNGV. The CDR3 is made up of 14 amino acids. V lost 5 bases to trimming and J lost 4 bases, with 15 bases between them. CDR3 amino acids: CASSVDLERYEQYF. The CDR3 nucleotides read TGTGCCAGCAGCGTCGATCTAGAAAGATACGAGCAGTACTTC.